These 18 T cell receptor beta chains originate from one sample sequenced in a study of blood T cell repertoires in COVID-19. Data came from immunoSEQ multiplex PCR; TCRdb stores just in-frame clones and leaves some out. The sample holds over 150,000 clones, about 85% seen once. Sequenced: peripheral blood. Every receptor here comes from an older woman with COVID-19, enrolled during active disease.

This clone occurred once. V usage is TRBV18 and J usage is TRBJ1-1; 9 bases agree with TRBD1. The CDR3 runs to 15 residues. The germline CDR1 and CDR2 sequences are KGHSH and LQKENI. The junction had 9 bases not matched to a gene; V was cut back by 2 bases and J by 8 bases. The DNA of the CDR3 is TGTGCCAGCTCACCAATGGGGACAGGGAGAGGGGAAGCTTTCTTT. Its translation: CASSPMGTGRGEAFF.

The chain joins TRBV6-6 to TRBJ1-2; D possibly corresponds to TRBD1 (5 bases). Germline values: CDR1 MNHNY, CDR2 SVGAGI (reference sequence). Trimming took 8 bases from V and 0 from J, leaving 16 bases between them. The CDR3 is made up of 15 amino acids. CDR3 coding DNA: TGTGCCAGCTCTCTAGGGGCGAGAACTAACTATGGCTACACCTTC. It specifies CASSLGARTNYGYTF.

The genes are TRBV5-1 and TRBJ1-5; D is undetermined. The V and J ends lost 3 bases and 4 bases respectively, with 14 bases between them. Germline V gene lookup returns CDR1 SGHRS and CDR2 YFSETQ. This CDR3 has 15 residues. This CDR3 reads CASSSTGLSNQPQHF. The CDR3 coding sequence is TGCGCCAGCAGCTCTACCGGGTTGTCGAATCAGCCCCAGCATTTT. Looking up the rest from reference TRBV5-1 and TRBJ1-5 gives the full variable domain: KAGVTQTPRYLIKTRGQQVTLSCSPISGHRSVSWYQQTPGQGLQFLFEYFSETQRNKGNFPGRFSGRQFSNSRSEMNVSTLELGDSALYLCASSSTGLSNQPQHFGDGTRLSIL.

This clone was recorded only once. This chain connects TRBV6-6 to TRBJ2-7; tentative D call: TRBD1 (6 bases). Germline V gives CDR1 MNHNY, CDR2 SVGAGI (reference sequence). Between the trimmed V and J ends, which lost 6 bases and 7 bases, there was a span of 13 bases. CDR3 size: 12 residues. The CDR3 reads CASSPDSREQYV. The CDR3, as DNA: TGTGCCAGCAGCCCGGACAGCCGGGAGCAGTACGTC.

This rearrangement joins TRBV29-1 to TRBJ1-1, with 8 nucleotides matching TRBD1. CDR1 and CDR2 (germline): SQVTM, ANQGSEA. This CDR3 spans 15 amino acids. Trimming removed 4 bases from V and 1 base from J; junction bases left unmatched: 8. CDR3 in amino acids: CSVGNQGAGNTEAFF. The DNA of the CDR3 is TGCAGCGTTGGAAATCAGGGGGCAGGGAACACTGAAGCTTTCTTT.

The chain employs TRBV27 and TRBJ2-2; 9 bases are a match to TRBD2. The CDR3 length is 14 residues. V gave up 11 bases and J gave up 2 bases; unmatched junction bases: 6. Germline V lookup: CDR1 MNHEY, CDR2 SMNVEV (reference sequence). The CDR3 spells CAARLAVNTGELFF. CDR3 coding DNA: TGTGCCGCCCGACTAGCGGTAAACACCGGGGAGCTGTTTTTT.

This clone was recorded once. CDR3 in DNA: TGTGCCAGCTCACAGAGGGCAGAGAACACTGAAGCTTTCTTT. This sequence encodes CASSQRAENTEAFF. The genes are TRBV18 and TRBJ1-1; D gene ambiguous. This CDR3 is built from 14 residues. The V gene's germline CDR1 is KGHSH and CDR2 LQKENI. The germline V and J ends were trimmed by 4 bases and 1 base, with 10 bases remaining between them.

The rearrangement joins TRBV3-1 (or the pseudogene TRBV3-2) to TRBJ1-1; D perhaps matches TRBD1 (5 bases). Deletions cut 1 base from V and 6 bases from J, with 12 bases between. This CDR3 spans 14 amino acids. The germline gives CDR1 LGHDT, CDR2 YNNKEL (reference sequence). As DNA, the CDR3 is TGTGCCAGCAGCCAAGCGATGGCGGGGGCTGAAGCTTTCTTT. It specifies CASSQAMAGAEAFF.

The chain is built from TRBV6-5 and TRBJ2-1; 9 bases line up with TRBD2. J lost 8 bases, V lost 7 bases, and 6 bases had no gene match. The CDR3 totals 13 residues. Germline V gene lookup returns CDR1 MNHEY and CDR2 SVGAGI. CDR3 residues: CASKWTSEDEQFF. The DNA of the CDR3 is TGTGCCAGCAAGTGGACTAGCGAAGATGAGCAGTTCTTC.

This clone was detected only once. This sequence joins TRBV18 and TRBJ1-3, with TRBD1 matching over 11 bases. The ends lost 3 bases at V and 4 bases at J; junction bases unmatched: 5. From germline, CDR1 is KGHSH and CDR2 LQKENI. This CDR3 has 16 residues. CDR3 region: CASSPLDRGPGNTIYF. DNA for the CDR3: TGTGCCAGCTCACCCCTGGACAGGGGGCCGGGAAACACCATATATTTT.

The chain has TRBV10-3 and TRBJ1-1; tentatively, D is TRBD1 (6 bases). Germline CDR1 reads ENHRY; CDR2 reads SYGVKD. The CDR3 has 14 residues. V lost 3 bases and J 11 bases, leaving 19 bases between the germline ends. The CDR3 here is CAISENRDKPVAFF. As DNA, the CDR3 is TGTGCCATCAGTGAAAACCGGGACAAACCTGTCGCTTTCTTT.

The V call is TRBV28, the J call TRBJ1-2; the D gene is possibly TRBD1 (6 bases). V lost 7 bases and J lost 8, with 14 bases in between. CDR3 size: 12 residues. Germline CDR1 reads MDHEN; CDR2 reads SYDVKM. DNA for the CDR3: TGTGCCAGCACCCGGGGGGGCGCGGGCTACACCTTC. Translation: CASTRGGAGYTF.

This clone has a single count. A junction boundary mismatches the germline segment, possibly from a read error. This sequence joins TRBV28 and TRBJ1-3, with a tentative D call TRBD1 (6 bases). CDR1 MDHEN and CDR2 SYDVKM come from the germline V gene. The CDR3 length is 13 residues. The CDR3 region is CATEGGTGNTIYF. The CDR3 DNA follows: TGTGCCACGGAAGGGGGTACTGGGAACACCATATATTTT.

This clone has only a few counts. The rearrangement links TRBV7-9 to TRBJ1-2, with unresolved D. The CDR3 length is 11 residues. V was trimmed by 4 bases and J by 8 bases, leaving 8 bases between them. Germline V gives CDR1 SEHNR, CDR2 FQNEAQ (reference sequence). DNA of the CDR3: TGTGCCAGCAGCTCCGGTGAGGGCTACACCTTC. Translating it yields CASSSGEGYTF.

The chain is built from TRBV5-6 and TRBJ2-3; the D is unclear. The CDR3 has 14 residues. Trimming took 2 bases from V and 1 from J, leaving 8 bases between them. CDR1 and CDR2 (germline): SGHDT, YYEEEE. The CDR3 here is CASSFDTGTDTQYF. The CDR3 DNA reads as TGTGCCAGCAGCTTCGACACGGGCACAGATACGCAGTATTTT.

The chain is built from TRBV7-8 and TRBJ2-2, with D perhaps matching TRBD1 (5 bases). The CDR3 sequence is 16 residues long. Trimming shortened V by 1 base and J by 4 bases, and 13 bases separated the two germline ends. Germline V gives CDR1 SGHVS, CDR2 FQNEAQ. CDR3 residues: CASSLDEDTFTGELFF. The CDR3 DNA is TGTGCCAGCAGCTTAGATGAGGACACCTTCACCGGGGAGCTGTTTTTT.

The genes are TRBV5-1 and TRBJ1-1; D remains ambiguous. The V gene's germline CDR1 is SGHRS and CDR2 YFSETQ. V lost 2 bases and J 4 bases, leaving 12 bases between the germline ends. The CDR3 runs 14 residues. In DNA form, the CDR3 reads TGCGCCAGCAGCTTTCTTCGGGTGGGCACTGAAGCTTTCTTT. Its translation: CASSFLRVGTEAFF.

This chain uses TRBV12-5 with TRBJ1-1; the D gene is possibly TRBD1 (6 bases). Trimming took 6 bases from V and 3 from J, leaving 14 bases between them. The germline gives CDR1 LGHNT, CDR2 FRNRAP. CDR3 size: 14 residues. The CDR3 loop is CASGKQGGYTEAFF. The CDR3 bases are TGTGCTAGTGGAAAACAGGGTGGATACACTGAAGCTTTCTTT.